This record concerns one T cell receptor beta chain sequence. Its specificity is unknown. This CDR3 has 16 residues. The V end was cut by 3 bases, the J end by 8 bases, with 22 bases between. Germline assignment: CDR1 DFQATT and CDR2 SNEGSKA (reference sequence). This specimen belongs to a study of breast tumors, draining lymph nodes, adjacent tissues. General study findings and limits: Compared with lymph nodes, tumors were less diverse; compared with nontumor tissue, more. The data were judged consistent with most tumor T cells coming from lymph node and expanding in tumor. The lymph node origin of tumor T cells was framed as consistent with a hypothesis, not demonstrated. Compared with basal-like, luminal-like tumors shared significantly more repertoire with nontumor tissue.

TCRdb reprocessed the multiplex PCR reads with MiXCR, giving one entry per CDR3 protein. The profile shows approximately 52,000 distinct CDR3 sequences, roughly 41% of them singletons. The chain employs TRBV20-1 and TRBJ1-4; possibly TRBD1 for D (5 bases). The sequence derives from a female donor with breast cancer. Some clones in this sample may be carry-over from other donors' samples. The sequencing input was breast tumor tissue. CDR3 protein: CSARKRGRSKNEKLFF. Here the CDR3 DNA reads TGCAGTGCTAGGAAACGGGGACGCTCTAAGAACGAAAAACTGTTTTTT.